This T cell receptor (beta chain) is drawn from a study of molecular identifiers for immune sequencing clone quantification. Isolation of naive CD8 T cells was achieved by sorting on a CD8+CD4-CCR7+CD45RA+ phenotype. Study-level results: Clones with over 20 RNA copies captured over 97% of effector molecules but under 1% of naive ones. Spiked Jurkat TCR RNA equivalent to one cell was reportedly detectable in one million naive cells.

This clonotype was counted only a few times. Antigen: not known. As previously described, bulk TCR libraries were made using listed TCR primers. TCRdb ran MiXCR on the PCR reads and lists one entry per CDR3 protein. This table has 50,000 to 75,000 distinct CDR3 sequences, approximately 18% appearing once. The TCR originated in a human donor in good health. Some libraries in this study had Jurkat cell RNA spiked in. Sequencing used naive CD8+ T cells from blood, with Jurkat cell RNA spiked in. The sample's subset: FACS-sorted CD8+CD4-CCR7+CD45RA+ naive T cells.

As DNA, the CDR3 is TGTGCCAGCAGCTCTTCTAGCAGCTACGAGCAGTACTTC. This codes for CASSSSSSYEQYF. The chain recombines TRBV7-9 with TRBJ2-7; D might be TRBD2 (5 bases). Trimming left V 4 bases short and J 3 bases short, with 10 bases between. CDR1 is SEHNR and CDR2 is FQNEAQ in the germline V gene (reference sequence). This CDR3 spans 13 amino acids.